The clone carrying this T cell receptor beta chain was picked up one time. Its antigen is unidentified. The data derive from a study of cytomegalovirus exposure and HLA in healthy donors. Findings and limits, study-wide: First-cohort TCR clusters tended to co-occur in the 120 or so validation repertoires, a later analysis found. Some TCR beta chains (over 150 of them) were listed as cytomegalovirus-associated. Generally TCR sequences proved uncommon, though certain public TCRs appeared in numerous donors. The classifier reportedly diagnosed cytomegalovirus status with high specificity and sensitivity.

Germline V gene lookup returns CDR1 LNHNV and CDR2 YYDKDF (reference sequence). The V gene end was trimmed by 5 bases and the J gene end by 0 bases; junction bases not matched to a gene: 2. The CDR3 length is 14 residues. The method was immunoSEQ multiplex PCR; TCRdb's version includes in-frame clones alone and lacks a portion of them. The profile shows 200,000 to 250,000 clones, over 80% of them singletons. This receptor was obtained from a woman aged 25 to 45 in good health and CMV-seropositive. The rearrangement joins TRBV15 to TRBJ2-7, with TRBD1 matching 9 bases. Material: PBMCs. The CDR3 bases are TGTGCCACCAGCGAGGACAGGGGCTCCTACGAGCAGTACTTC. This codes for CATSEDRGSYEQYF.